This entry is about one T cell receptor (beta chain). Antigen specificity is unknown. A clone one base away is much larger, so this may be a read error. Patients aged 18 to 65 had newly diagnosed hyperthyroidism that had lasted under 2 months. Used for diagnoses were clinical symptoms, serum thyroxine and TRAb, thyroid ultrasound and orbital computed tomography. The investigators amplified TCR beta CDR3 regions from RNA transcripts. The HTBI set primed first-round TCR CDR3 RT-PCR. MiXCR, run by TCRdb on the multiplex PCR reads, gives a single entry per CDR3 protein. This sample has approximately 270,000 distinct CDR3 sequences; just over 14% occur once, and the top ten carry roughly 15%. The entry originates in a study of T cells in Graves' hyperthyroidism and ophthalmopathy. Study-wide findings and caveats: Blood shared most expanded thyroid clonotypes above 0.001. A model of 13 V-J features distinguished ophthalmopathy from stable hyperthyroidism.

Germline CDR1 MNHEY, CDR2 SMNVEV (reference sequence). The CDR3 is 15 amino acids. Material for sequencing was blood. The chain carries TRBV27 and TRBJ2-1; 9 bases agree with TRBD1. The end of the DNA aligns better with TRBJ2-7, so the J call may be wrong. The origin of this receptor is a woman aged 35 to 49 with Graves' hyperthyroidism that later progressed to Graves' ophthalmopathy. CDR3 coding DNA: TGTGCCAGCAGCCGGGACAGGGACACCTACAATGAGCAGTACTTC. It encodes CASSRDRDTYNEQYF.